Listed below are T cell receptor beta chains from one sample, sequenced in a study of blood T cell repertoires in COVID-19. The assay was immunoSEQ multiplex PCR, and TCRdb's table has in-frame clones only and misses some. The sample has 150,000 to 200,000 clones; 65% to 85% are singletons. The sequenced sample consisted of PBMCs or T cells enriched from blood (not recorded which). The receptors here all came from a woman aged 55-70 years who had recovered from COVID-19. Both conserved end residues are part of each CDR3. The D gene is left open where the match is weak. Part of the rows lack a size; the others show once, few, many or a class for expanded clones.

V,D,size,J,DNA,CDR3
TRBV19,.,.,TRBJ2-2,TGTGCCAGTAGTATGTCTATCGGGGAGCTGTTTTTT,CASSMSIGELFF
TRBV11-3,.,.,TRBJ1-6,TGTGCCAGCAGCTTGGGCCCGGGGAATTCACCCCTCCACTTT,CASSLGPGNSPLHF
TRBV5-1,TRBD2,few,TRBJ2-1,TGCGCCAGCAAGCTAACTAGCGCTAACAATGAGCAGTTCTTC,CASKLTSANNEQFF
TRBV4-1,.,.,TRBJ2-7,TGCGCCAGCAGCCCCGGATGGGCAGGGGAGGGCTACGAGCAGTACTTC,CASSPGWAGEGYEQYF
TRBV10-3,.,.,TRBJ1-1,TGTGCCATCAACACCGGGGTGAACACTGAAGCTTTCTTT,CAINTGVNTEAFF
TRBV20-1,.,.,TRBJ2-7,TGCAGTGCTAGTGAAGCTCCTTCTTCCTACGAGCAGTACTTC,CSASEAPSSYEQYF
TRBV5-1,TRBD1,.,TRBJ1-2,TGCGCCAGCAGCTTGGGGGACAGGGCCCATGGCTACACCTTC,CASSLGDRAHGYTF
TRBV3-1/TRBV3-2,.,.,TRBJ2-3,TGTGCCAGCAGCCTCCAGCTACTAACAGATACGCAGTATTTT,CASSLQLLTDTQYF
TRBV19,.,.,TRBJ1-2,TGTGCCAGTAAGCGTAGGGGCGAGGCACATGGCTACACCTTC,CASKRRGEAHGYTF
TRBV3-1/TRBV3-2,.,.,TRBJ1-2,TGTGCCAGCAGCCAAGATAAATCCCCAAGACAGGTCTATGGCTACACCTTC,CASSQDKSPRQVYGYTF
TRBV12-3/TRBV12-4,.,once,TRBJ2-2,TGTGCCAGCAGCTACACCGGGGAGCTGTTTTTT,CASSYTGELFF
TRBV30,.,.,TRBJ1-2,TGTGCCTGGAGTGTCGTTGTAAGCGGCTACACCTTC,CAWSVVVSGYTF
TRBV9,TRBD1,.,TRBJ1-3,TGTGCCAGCAGCGTGACGACAGGGGGGTCTGGAAACACCATATATTTT,CASSVTTGGSGNTIYF
TRBV27,TRBD1,once,TRBJ1-4,TGTGCCAGCAGTTTACTATGGACAGGGACTCGAACATATGAAAAACTGTTTTTT,CASSLLWTGTRTYEKLFF
TRBV5-1,.,.,TRBJ2-7,TGCGCCAGCAGCTTGGATGGAGGGCCGGGTGTCGAGCAGTACTTC,CASSLDGGPGVEQYF
TRBV27,TRBD1,.,TRBJ2-7,TGTGCCAGCAGTCCGGGACAGTTCTACGAGCAGTACTTC,CASSPGQFYEQYF
TRBV6-5,TRBD1,.,TRBJ1-2,TGTGCCAGCAAACGGACAGGGCAAGGCCACACCTTC,CASKRTGQGHTF
TRBV7-9,.,.,TRBJ2-3,TGTGCCAGCAGCTTAAGTTGGGGGGCAGATACGCAGTATTTT,CASSLSWGADTQYF
TRBV15,.,once,TRBJ1-3,TGTGCCACCAGCAGAGATGCAGGGTCTGGAAACACCATATATTTT,CATSRDAGSGNTIYF
TRBV28,.,.,TRBJ2-7,TGTGCCAGCAGTTTTGTCGCGGGACCCTCCTACGAGCAGTACTTC,CASSFVAGPSYEQYF
TRBV6-5,TRBD1,.,TRBJ2-7,TGTGCCAGCAGCCGTTGGGGACAGGGGGCACGGGAGCAGTACTTC,CASSRWGQGAREQYF
TRBV30,.,.,TRBJ2-1,TGTGCCGGGGGGAAGGGGGCATACAATGAGCAGTTCTTC,CAGGKGAYNEQFF
TRBV18,TRBD2,.,TRBJ2-3,TGTGCCAGCTCACCGGGACTAGCGGGAGGGGCTAGCACAGATACGCAGTATTTT,CASSPGLAGGASTDTQYF
TRBV12-5,.,.,TRBJ1-3,TGTGCTAGTGGTTTGGCTAACACCATATATTTT,CASGLANTIYF
TRBV19,.,.,TRBJ1-5,TGTGCCAGTAGTCCCTCCGGGGGGCCCCAGCATTTT,CASSPSGGPQHF
TRBV19,.,.,TRBJ2-1,TGTGCCAGTAGTAGTTGGGCTCGATCCTACAATGAGCAGTTCTTC,CASSSWARSYNEQFF
TRBV6-1,.,once,TRBJ1-2,TGTGCCAGCAGTGAACGGGGGGGAAGCGGCTACACCTTC,CASSERGGSGYTF
TRBV20-1,.,.,TRBJ1-1,TGCAGTGCTAGTTACCGGACAGCGAACACTGAAGCTTTCTTT,CSASYRTANTEAFF
TRBV7-9,.,few,TRBJ2-3,TGTGCCAGCAGCCCCTGGGCCGCGTTCACAGATACGCAGTATTTT,CASSPWAAFTDTQYF
TRBV5-7,.,.,TRBJ1-3,TGTGCCAGCAGCTTGGAAACCCCGGGGTCCTCTGGAAACACCATATATTTT,CASSLETPGSSGNTIYF
TRBV28,.,few,TRBJ1-5,TGTGCCAGCAGATCCTCGGTCCGGTTTGGCAATCAGCCCCAGCATTTT,CASRSSVRFGNQPQHF
TRBV27,.,.,TRBJ2-1,TGTGCCAGCAGTCCAAAACTAGGGATCTTTTTCTATGAGCAGTTCTTC,CASSPKLGIFFYEQFF
TRBV3-1/TRBV3-2,TRBD1,.,TRBJ1-4,TGTGCCAGCAGCCTAAGGGACAGGCCTGCAACTAATGAAAAACTGTTTTTT,CASSLRDRPATNEKLFF
TRBV24-1,.,once,TRBJ1-5,TGTGCCACCAGCCAGGGCGACAATCAGCCCCAGCATTTT,CATSQGDNQPQHF
TRBV7-9,TRBD1,.,TRBJ1-3,TGTGCCAGCAGCTTAACGGCCGGGACAGCCTCTGGAAACACCATATATTTT,CASSLTAGTASGNTIYF
TRBV3-1/TRBV3-2,.,.,TRBJ1-6,TGTGCCAGCAGCCAAACAGGGAATTCACCCCTCCACTTT,CASSQTGNSPLHF
TRBV19,.,.,TRBJ1-5,TGTGCCAGTCAGCGCGACCGGCTTAGCAATCAGCCCCAGCATTTT,CASQRDRLSNQPQHF
TRBV5-1,TRBD1,.,TRBJ2-7,TGCGCCAGCAGCTTGGCCCCGGGACAGGGGGGCTCCTACGAGCAGTACTTC,CASSLAPGQGGSYEQYF
TRBV2,TRBD2,.,TRBJ2-7,TGTGCCAGCACCGAACTGACTAGCGGGTGGGTAGAGCAGTACTTC,CASTELTSGWVEQYF
TRBV7-2,.,few,TRBJ1-2,TGTGCCAGCAGCTATGGCGGATTTCAAGGCTACACCTTC,CASSYGGFQGYTF
TRBV15,.,.,TRBJ1-3,TGTGCCACCAGCAGAGATTTGGGAGCTGGAAACACCATATATTTT,CATSRDLGAGNTIYF
TRBV28,.,.,TRBJ2-7,TGTGCCAGCAGTTCCCCTTACGAGCAGTACTTC,CASSSPYEQYF
TRBV5-1,TRBD2,.,TRBJ2-1,TGCGCCAGCAGCGCAACTAGCGGGGGGGCCATTGAGCAGTTCTTC,CASSATSGGAIEQFF
TRBV11-2,TRBD1,.,TRBJ1-1,TGTGCCAGCAGCTTAGAAGGGACAGGGGGTACTGAAGCTTTCTTT,CASSLEGTGGTEAFF
TRBV19,.,.,TRBJ1-5,TGTGCCAGTAGCCCCCAGATAAATCAGCCCCAGCATTTT,CASSPQINQPQHF
TRBV9,.,.,TRBJ2-2,TGTGCCAGCAGCGTAGGTCCAAACACCGGGGAGCTGTTTTTT,CASSVGPNTGELFF
TRBV4-2,.,.,TRBJ2-3,TGTGCCAGCAGCCAACCACATAGCACAGATACGCAGTATTTT,CASSQPHSTDTQYF
TRBV19,TRBD1,.,TRBJ1-1,TGTGCCAGTAGTATCCAGCCGACAGGGAGGACTGAAGCTTTCTTT,CASSIQPTGRTEAFF
TRBV15,TRBD1,.,TRBJ2-3,TGTGCCACCAGCAGAGCAGTGACAGGGGAAGATACGCAGTATTTT,CATSRAVTGEDTQYF
TRBV10-3,.,few,TRBJ1-2,TGTGCCATCAGTGTAAACCGGGGTCCAGGTCGAGGAAGCTATGGCTACACCTTC,CAISVNRGPGRGSYGYTF